This is a list of T cell receptor beta chains from one sample in a study of early T cells in non-severe SARS-CoV-2 infection. TCRdb itself ran the 5' RACE reads through MiXCR, one entry per CDR3 protein. The sample yields 90,000 to 100,000 distinct CDR3 sequences, approximately 13% seen once. Sequenced: whole blood. Receptors originate from an adult who was a healthcare worker with PCR-confirmed SARS-CoV-2 infection or an uninfected control (not recorded which). Each CDR3 is given with its conserved first and last residue. The D gene is left open where the match is weak. The size entry is marked missing in some rows and otherwise reads once, few, many or a size class.

j_call: TRBJ2-7
d_call: .
v_call: TRBV7-2
clone_size: many
cdr3_length: 14
cdr3_nt: TGTGCCAGCAGCTTAGTTCAGGGACCCTACGAGCAGTACTTC
cdr3_aa: CASSLVQGPYEQYF

j_call: TRBJ1-1
d_call: TRBD1
v_call: TRBV3-1
clone_size: .
cdr3_length: 15
cdr3_nt: TGTGCCAGCAGCCAAGCGGACAGGATGAACACTGAAGCTTTCTTT
cdr3_aa: CASSQADRMNTEAFF

j_call: TRBJ1-1
d_call: TRBD1
v_call: TRBV6-2/TRBV6-3
clone_size: .
cdr3_length: 16
cdr3_nt: TGTGCCAGCAGTTACGGGGCGAGAGGGACAGGGACTGAAGCTTTCTTT
cdr3_aa: CASSYGARGTGTEAFF

j_call: TRBJ2-2
d_call: TRBD1
v_call: TRBV11-2
clone_size: many
cdr3_length: 16
cdr3_nt: TGTGCCAGCAGCTTAGATCGAAGACAGGGCTCCGGGGAGCTGTTTTTT
cdr3_aa: CASSLDRRQGSGELFF

j_call: TRBJ2-1
d_call: .
v_call: TRBV7-2
clone_size: many
cdr3_length: 11
cdr3_nt: TGTGCCAGCACCTTTTACAATGAGCAGTTCTTC
cdr3_aa: CASTFYNEQFF

j_call: TRBJ1-1
d_call: .
v_call: TRBV29-1
clone_size: many
cdr3_length: 13
cdr3_nt: TGCAGCGTTGAATCCCAGGGGTACACTGAAGCTTTCTTT
cdr3_aa: CSVESQGYTEAFF

j_call: TRBJ1-5
d_call: .
v_call: TRBV5-4
clone_size: many
cdr3_length: 13
cdr3_nt: TGTGCCAGCAGCTTGGAGGGCGGTCAGCCCCAGCATTTT
cdr3_aa: CASSLEGGQPQHF

j_call: TRBJ1-6
d_call: .
v_call: TRBV11-2
clone_size: .
cdr3_length: 16
cdr3_nt: TGTGCCAGCAGCTTGGCGAGGGGCGGGGGAAATTCACCCCTCCACTTT
cdr3_aa: CASSLARGGGNSPLHF

j_call: TRBJ2-1
d_call: .
v_call: TRBV11-2
clone_size: many
cdr3_length: 15
cdr3_nt: TGTGCCAGCAGCGGGTCGAGGTTGTCCTACAATGAGCAGTTCTTC
cdr3_aa: CASSGSRLSYNEQFF

j_call: TRBJ1-1
d_call: .
v_call: TRBV29-1
clone_size: few
cdr3_length: 10
cdr3_nt: TGCAGCGTCCGGGACGCTGAAGCTTTCTTT
cdr3_aa: CSVRDAEAFF

j_call: TRBJ2-6
d_call: .
v_call: TRBV9
clone_size: few
cdr3_length: 16
cdr3_nt: TGTGCCAGCAGCCCACTACTCTCCTCTGGGGCCAACGTCCTGACTTTC
cdr3_aa: CASSPLLSSGANVLTF

j_call: TRBJ2-3
d_call: .
v_call: TRBV9
clone_size: many
cdr3_length: 13
cdr3_nt: TGTGCCAGCAGGACGGGCTTCACAGATACGCAGTATTTT
cdr3_aa: CASRTGFTDTQYF

j_call: TRBJ2-3
d_call: TRBD2
v_call: TRBV28
clone_size: .
cdr3_length: 16
cdr3_nt: TGTGCCAGCAGTTTCCGCGGAGCGGGGGTGGCAGATACGCAGTATTTT
cdr3_aa: CASSFRGAGVADTQYF

j_call: TRBJ2-5
d_call: .
v_call: TRBV5-1
clone_size: .
cdr3_length: 14
cdr3_nt: TGCGCCAGCAGCTGGGGGCCGGGGCTAGAGACCCAGTACTTC
cdr3_aa: CASSWGPGLETQYF